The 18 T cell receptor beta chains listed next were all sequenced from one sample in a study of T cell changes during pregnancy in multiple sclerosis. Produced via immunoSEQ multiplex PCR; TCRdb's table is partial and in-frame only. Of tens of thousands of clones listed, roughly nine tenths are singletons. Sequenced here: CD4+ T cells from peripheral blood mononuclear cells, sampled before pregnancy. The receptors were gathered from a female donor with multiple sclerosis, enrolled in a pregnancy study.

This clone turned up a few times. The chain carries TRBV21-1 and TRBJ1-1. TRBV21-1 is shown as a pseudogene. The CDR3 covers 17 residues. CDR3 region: CASSKPTASEANTEAFF. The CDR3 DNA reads TGTGCCAGCAGCAAACCTACTGCGAGTGAGGCCAACACTGAAGCTTTCTTT.

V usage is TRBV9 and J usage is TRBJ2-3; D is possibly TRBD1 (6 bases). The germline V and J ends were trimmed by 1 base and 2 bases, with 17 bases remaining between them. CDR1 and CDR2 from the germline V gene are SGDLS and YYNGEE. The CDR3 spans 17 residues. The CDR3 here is CASSVSSGTTFTDTQYF. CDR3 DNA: TGTGCCAGCAGCGTATCCTCCGGGACAACATTCACAGATACGCAGTATTTT.

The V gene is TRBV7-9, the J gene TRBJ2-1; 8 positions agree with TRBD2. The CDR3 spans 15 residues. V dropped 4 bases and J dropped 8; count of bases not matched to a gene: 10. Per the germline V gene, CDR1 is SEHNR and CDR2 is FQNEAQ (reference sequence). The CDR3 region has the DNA TGTGCCAGCAGCTCCGGACTAGCACTTTTCGATGAGCAGTTCTTC. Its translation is CASSSGLALFDEQFF.

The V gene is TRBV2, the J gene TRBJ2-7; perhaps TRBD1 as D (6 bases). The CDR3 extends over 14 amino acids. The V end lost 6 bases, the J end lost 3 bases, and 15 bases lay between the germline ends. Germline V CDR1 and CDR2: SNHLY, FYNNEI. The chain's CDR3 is CASRDAPQGYEQYF. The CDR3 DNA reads TGTGCCAGCAGGGACGCTCCACAGGGCTACGAGCAGTACTTC.

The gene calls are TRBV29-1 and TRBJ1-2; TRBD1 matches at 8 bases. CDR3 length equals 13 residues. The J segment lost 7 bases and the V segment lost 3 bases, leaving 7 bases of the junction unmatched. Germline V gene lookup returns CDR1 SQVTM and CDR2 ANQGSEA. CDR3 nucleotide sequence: TGCAGCGTTGACCCAGGGGGCGGGTCTGGCTACACCTTC. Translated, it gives CSVDPGGGSGYTF.

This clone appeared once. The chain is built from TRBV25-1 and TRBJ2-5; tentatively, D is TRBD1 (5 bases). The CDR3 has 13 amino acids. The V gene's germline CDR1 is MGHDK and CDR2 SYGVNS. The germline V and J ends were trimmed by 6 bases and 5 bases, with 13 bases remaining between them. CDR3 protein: CASSPQGWETQYF. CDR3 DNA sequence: TGTGCCAGCAGCCCTCAGGGATGGGAGACCCAGTACTTC.

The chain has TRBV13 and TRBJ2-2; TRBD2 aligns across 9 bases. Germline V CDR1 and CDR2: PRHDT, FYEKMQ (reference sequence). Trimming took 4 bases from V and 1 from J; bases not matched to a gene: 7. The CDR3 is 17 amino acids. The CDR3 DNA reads TGTGCCAGCAGCTCGAATCTAGCGGGGTTGAACACCGGGGAGCTGTTTTTT. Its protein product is CASSSNLAGLNTGELFF.

For the CDR3, the DNA is TGTGCCAGCAGCTTGTACGGGGGGGGATTAGCGGGAGGGAACTACGAGCAGTACTTC. It yields the protein CASSLYGGGLAGGNYEQYF. The rearrangement links TRBV5-6 to TRBJ2-7; 11 bases are shared with TRBD2. The junction had 15 bases not matched to a gene; V was cut back by 1 base and J by 3 bases. CDR1 is SGHDT, CDR2 YYEEEE, per germline. The CDR3 totals 19 residues. Filled out from reference TRBV5-6 and TRBJ2-7, the complete variable domain reads DAGVTQSPTHLIKTRGQQVTLRCSPKSGHDTVSWYQQALGQGPQFIFQYYEEEERQRGNFPDRFSGHQFPNYSSELNVNALLLGDSALYLCASSLYGGGLAGGNYEQYFGPGTRLTVT.

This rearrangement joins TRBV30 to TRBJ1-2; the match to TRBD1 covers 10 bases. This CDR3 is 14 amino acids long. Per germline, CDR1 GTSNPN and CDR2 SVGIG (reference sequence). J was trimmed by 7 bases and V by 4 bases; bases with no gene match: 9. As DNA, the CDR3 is TGTGCCTGGAAACGGGACAGGGGATACGGTGGCTACACCTTC. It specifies CAWKRDRGYGGYTF.

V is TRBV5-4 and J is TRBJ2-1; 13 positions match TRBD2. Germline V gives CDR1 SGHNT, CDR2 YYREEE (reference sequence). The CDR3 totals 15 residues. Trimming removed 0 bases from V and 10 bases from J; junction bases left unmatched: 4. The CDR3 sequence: CASSLDEGLAGEQFF. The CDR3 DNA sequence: TGTGCCAGCAGCTTGGATGAGGGACTAGCGGGAGAGCAGTTCTTC.

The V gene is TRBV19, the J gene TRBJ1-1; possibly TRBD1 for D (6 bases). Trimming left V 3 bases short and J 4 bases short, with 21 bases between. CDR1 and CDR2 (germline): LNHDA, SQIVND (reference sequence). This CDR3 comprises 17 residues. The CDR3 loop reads CASSMGTQGRARTEAFF. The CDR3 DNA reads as TGTGCCAGTAGTATGGGGACTCAGGGGAGGGCTCGCACTGAAGCTTTCTTT.

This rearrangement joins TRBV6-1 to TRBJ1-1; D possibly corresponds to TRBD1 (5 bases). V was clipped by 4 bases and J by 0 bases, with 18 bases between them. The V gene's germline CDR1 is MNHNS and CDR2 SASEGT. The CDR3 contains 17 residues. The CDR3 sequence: CASSAPPGVLMNTEAFF. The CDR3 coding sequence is TGTGCCAGCAGTGCTCCCCCGGGGGTTCTCATGAACACTGAAGCTTTCTTT.

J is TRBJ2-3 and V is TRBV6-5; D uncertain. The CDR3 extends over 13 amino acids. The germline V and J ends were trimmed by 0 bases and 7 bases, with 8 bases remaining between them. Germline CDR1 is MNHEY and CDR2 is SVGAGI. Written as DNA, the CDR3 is TGTGCCAGCAGTTACTCATCCGCGAATACGCAGTATTTT. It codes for CASSYSSANTQYF.

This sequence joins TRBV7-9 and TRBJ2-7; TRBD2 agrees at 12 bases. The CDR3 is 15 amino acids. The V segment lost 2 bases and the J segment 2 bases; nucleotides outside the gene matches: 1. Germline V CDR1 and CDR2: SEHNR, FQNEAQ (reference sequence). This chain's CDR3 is CASSLRTSGTYEQYF. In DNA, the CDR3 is TGTGCCAGCAGCTTAAGGACTAGCGGGACCTACGAGCAGTACTTC.

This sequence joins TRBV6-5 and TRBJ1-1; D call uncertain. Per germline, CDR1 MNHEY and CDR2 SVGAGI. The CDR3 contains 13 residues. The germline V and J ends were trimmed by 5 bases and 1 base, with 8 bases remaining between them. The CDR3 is CASSTTKNTEAFF. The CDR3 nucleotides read TGTGCCAGCAGTACCACAAAGAACACTGAAGCTTTCTTT.

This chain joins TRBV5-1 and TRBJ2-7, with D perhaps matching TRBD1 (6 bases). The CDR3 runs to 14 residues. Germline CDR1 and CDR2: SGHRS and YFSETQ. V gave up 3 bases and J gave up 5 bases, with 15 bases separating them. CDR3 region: CASSSGQPPNEQYF. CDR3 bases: TGCGCCAGCAGCTCCGGACAGCCGCCCAACGAGCAGTACTTC.

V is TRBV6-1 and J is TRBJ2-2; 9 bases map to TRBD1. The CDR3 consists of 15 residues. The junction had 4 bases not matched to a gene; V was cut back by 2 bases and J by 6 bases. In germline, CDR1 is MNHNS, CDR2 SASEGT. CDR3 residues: CASSERGTGSGELFF. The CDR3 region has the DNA TGTGCCAGCAGTGAACGAGGGACAGGGTCCGGGGAGCTGTTTTTT.

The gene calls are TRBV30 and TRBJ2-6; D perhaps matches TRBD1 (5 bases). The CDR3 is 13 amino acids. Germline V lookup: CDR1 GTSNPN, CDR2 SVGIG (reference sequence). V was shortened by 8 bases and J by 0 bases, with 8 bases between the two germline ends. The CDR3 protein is CAADSSGANVLTF. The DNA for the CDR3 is TGTGCCGCCGACAGCTCTGGGGCCAACGTCCTGACTTTC.